Each of the 18 T cell receptor beta chains below was sequenced from the same sample in a study of blood T cells in healthy people across ages. Primers used in a second PCR of about 7 to 12 cycles were a sample-barcoded 5' primer and a J-beta primer mix. MiXCR was run by TCRdb on the 5' RACE reads, yielding one entry per CDR3 protein. The repertoire includes about 840,000 distinct CDR3 sequences, 29% of them detected once, and about 10% sits in the top ten. Another study also made use of these data, one on T cells of mothers and their children.

Sequencing was carried out using blood. These receptors all come from a middle-aged woman in good health.

Points on this clonotype: An end of the junction does not agree with germline; a read error may underlie this. This chain links TRBV6-1 with TRBJ1-5; D not certain. CDR1 and CDR2 (germline): MNHNS, SASEGT. This CDR3 has 14 amino acids. CDR3 coding DNA: TGTGCCAGAAGTGCCGGTCCTAGCAATCAGCCCCAGCATTTT. Its translation is CARSAGPSNQPQHF.

The chain combines TRBV5-1 with TRBJ1-2; 9 positions agree with TRBD1. CDR3 length equals 16 residues. CDR1 SGHRS and CDR2 YFSETQ come from the germline V gene. V shed 0 bases and J 1 base; nucleotides not matched to a gene: 4. The CDR3 sequence: CASSLDGTGYNYGYTF. Written as DNA, the CDR3 is TGCGCCAGCAGCTTGGATGGGACAGGGTATAACTATGGCTACACCTTC.

This clonotype was seen only once. The chain recombines TRBV9 with TRBJ2-5; 8 nucleotides agree with TRBD1. Germline CDR1 reads SGDLS; CDR2 reads YYNGEE. This CDR3 region has 16 residues. V dropped 0 bases and J dropped 0; count of bases not matched to a gene: 4. The CDR3 sequence: CASSVEGDRYQETQYF. CDR3 nucleotide sequence: TGTGCCAGCAGCGTAGAAGGGGACAGGTACCAAGAGACCCAGTACTTC.

There are many counts of this clonotype. The chain has TRBV7-2 and TRBJ1-1; D is ambiguous. Per germline, CDR1 SGHTA and CDR2 FQGNSA. V lost 6 bases, J lost 0 bases, and 11 bases lay in between. The CDR3 totals 14 residues. The DNA for the CDR3 is TGTGCCAGCAGGAATGCGGGCATGAACACTGAAGCTTTCTTT. Its protein is CASRNAGMNTEAFF.

The chain employs TRBV4-1 and TRBJ1-1; no reliable D call. Trimming took off 4 bases at V and 10 bases at J, with 13 bases between the two ends. The CDR3 length is 12 residues. Germline lookup yields CDR1 MGHRA and CDR2 YSYEKL. DNA for the CDR3: TGCGCCAGCAGCCCCCGGGCCGGGCGAGCTTTCTTT. Its translation is CASSPRAGRAFF.

This clonotype has a handful of counts. The genes are TRBV6-1 and TRBJ1-3; TRBD1 agrees at 7 bases. Germline-derived CDR1 and CDR2 are MNHNS and SASEGT. There are 15 residues in the CDR3. The trim removed 4 bases at V and 0 bases at J, leaving 3 bases unmatched. The CDR3 loop reads CASSGTGLSGNTIYF. CDR3 sequence (DNA): TGTGCCAGCAGTGGGACAGGCCTCTCTGGAAACACCATATATTTT.

This chain's CDR3 is CASTYGGTVYGYTF. The CDR3 region has the DNA TGTGCCAGCACCTATGGTGGGACAGTCTATGGCTACACCTTC. V usage is TRBV12-3 or TRBV12-4 and J usage is TRBJ1-2, with 7 bases lining up with TRBD1. This CDR3 comprises 14 residues. V lost 7 bases, J lost 4 bases, and 9 bases stayed unmatched.

Comments on this clonotype: A single base separates this from a much larger clone, so it may be a read error. The chain carries TRBV5-1 and TRBJ1-6; D is possibly TRBD1 (6 bases). Germline V gives CDR1 SGHRS, CDR2 YFSETQ. This CDR3 is 15 amino acids long. CDR3 amino acids: CASSPLQGANSLLHF. CDR3 bases: TGCGCCAGCAGCCCCCTACAGGGTGCCAATTCACTCCTCCACTTT.

The chain recombines TRBV7-8 with TRBJ1-1; 12 positions match TRBD1. The CDR3 spans 16 residues. V was pared by 5 bases and J by 4 bases, with 8 bases of the junction left unmatched. The germline V gene has CDR1 SGHVS and CDR2 FQNEAQ. The CDR3 region is CASSPGTGGRSTEAFF. DNA for the CDR3: TGTGCCAGCAGCCCAGGGACAGGGGGCAGGAGCACTGAAGCTTTCTTT.

This clonotype came up many times. J is TRBJ1-5 and V is TRBV7-2; D is possibly TRBD1 (5 bases). The CDR3 extends over 14 amino acids. Germline CDR1 reads SGHTA; CDR2 reads FQGNSA. V lost 1 base and J lost 10, with 14 bases in between. CDR3 DNA sequence: TGTGCCAGCAGCTTAGGGGGTACCTGGGACCCCCAGCATTTT. It codes for CASSLGGTWDPQHF.

This clonotype was seen repeatedly, ten times or more. This chain connects TRBV6-6 to TRBJ1-5; D is undetermined. V was clipped by 7 bases and J by 6 bases, with 16 bases between them. CDR1 is MNHNY, CDR2 SVGAGI, per germline (reference sequence). This CDR3 has 14 residues. This CDR3 reads CASISHPVGQPQHF. DNA of the CDR3: TGTGCCAGCATCTCCCATCCCGTTGGTCAGCCCCAGCATTTT.

The chain uses TRBV28 and TRBJ1-5; a possible D gene is TRBD1 (5 bases). The CDR3 has 13 amino acids. CDR1 and CDR2 from the germline V gene are MDHEN and SYDVKM. V was cut by 6 bases and J by 3 bases, with 9 bases left in between. The CDR3 DNA follows: TGTGCCAGCAGAGACAGCTTCAATCAGCCCCAGCATTTT. It translates to CASRDSFNQPQHF.

This clonotype was picked up a small number of times. The chain joins TRBV29-1 to TRBJ2-1; 7 bases are shared with TRBD1. V shed 3 bases, J shed 5 bases, and the junction held 4 bases outside the gene matches. This CDR3 has 13 amino acids. CDR1 and CDR2 (germline): SQVTM, ANQGSEA. CDR3: CSVEGQGDNEQFF. The DNA of the CDR3 is TGCAGCGTTGAGGGGCAGGGGGACAATGAGCAGTTCTTC.

With regard to this clonotype: A much more abundant neighbour one base away suggests this may be a read error. This chain links TRBV6-6 with TRBJ1-2, with a weak D call TRBD1 (6 bases). The CDR3 extends over 16 amino acids. Germline CDR1 is MNHNY and CDR2 is SVGAGI (reference sequence). Here the CDR3 DNA reads TGTGCCAGCGGACAGCGGGCAGGCGGATTTAACTATGGCTTCACCTTC. This codes for CASGQRAGGFNYGFTF.

Comment on this clonotype: This may be a read error, as it is one base from a much larger clone. The chain has TRBV29-1 and TRBJ2-3; D ambiguous. Germline V gene lookup returns CDR1 SQVTM and CDR2 ANQGSEA. This CDR3 has 13 amino acids. CDR3 region: CSVENKRTDAQYF. CDR3 nucleotides: TGCAGCGTTGAAAACAAGCGCACAGATGCGCAGTATTTT.

The chain has TRBV6-2 or TRBV6-3 and TRBJ1-5, with no clear D. Trimming took 5 bases from V and 1 from J, leaving 12 bases between them. The CDR3 loop spans 15 amino acids. Germline V gene sequence: CDR1 MNHEY, CDR2 SVGEGT. CDR3 in DNA: TGTGCCAGCAGTGCAAACGATCTGAGCAATCAGCCCCAGCATTTT. Translation: CASSANDLSNQPQHF.

The chain uses TRBV12-3 or TRBV12-4 and TRBJ1-5; D remains ambiguous. The V end lost 3 bases, the J end lost 2 bases, and 11 bases lay between the germline ends. This CDR3 spans 15 amino acids. CDR3 bases: TGTGCCAGCAGTTTGGTTCGACTGGGCAATCAGCCCCAGCATTTT. Translation: CASSLVRLGNQPQHF.

This clonotype has only a few counts. The V and J genes are TRBV7-9 and TRBJ2-1; D is undetermined. Germline-derived CDR1 and CDR2 are SEHNR and FQNEAQ (reference sequence). Trimming shortened V by 2 bases and J by 0 bases, and 14 bases separated the two germline ends. The CDR3 covers 17 residues. CDR3 residues: CASSLKAPRSSYNEQFF. The CDR3 DNA follows: TGTGCCAGCAGCTTAAAGGCCCCGAGGAGCTCCTACAATGAGCAGTTCTTC. Combining the CDR3 with reference TRBV7-9 and TRBJ2-1 gives the whole variable domain DTGVSQNPRHKITKRGQNVTFRCDPISEHNRLYWYRQTLGQGPEFLTYFQNEAQLEKSRLLSDRFSAERPKGSFSTLEIQRTEQGDSAMYLCASSLKAPRSSYNEQFFGPGTRLTVL.